These 18 T cell receptor beta chains were sequenced from one sample in a study of T cells in Graves' hyperthyroidism and ophthalmopathy. RNA transcripts gave rise to amplified TCR beta CDR3 regions. Researchers ran a first-round RT-PCR on the TCR CDR3 using the HTBI primer set. In TCRdb, the multiplex PCR reads were re-called with MiXCR into one record per CDR3 protein. The sample has approximately 610,000 distinct CDR3 sequences, roughly 14% seen once. Material: blood. These receptors were taken from a woman between 40 and 50 years old with Graves' ophthalmopathy.

This rearrangement joins TRBV7-9 to TRBJ2-7; 10 bases match TRBD2. This CDR3 contains 13 residues. The germline gives CDR1 SEHNR, CDR2 FQNEAQ (reference sequence). J was trimmed by 7 bases and V by 8 bases; bases with no gene match: 8. The CDR3 reads CASGTSAFGEQYF. As DNA, the CDR3 is TGTGCCAGCGGGACTAGCGCTTTTGGGGAGCAGTACTTC.

This clonotype was recorded at least ten times. The chain combines TRBV7-2 with TRBJ1-5; D ambiguous. In germline, CDR1 is SGHTA, CDR2 FQGNSA. This CDR3 contains 13 residues. V lost 0 bases, J lost 7 bases, and 7 bases lay in between. CDR3 residues: CASSLARGQPQHF. The CDR3 nucleotides read TGTGCCAGCAGCTTAGCGCGGGGACAGCCCCAGCATTTT.

This clonotype was detected only a few times. This chain joins TRBV7-2 and TRBJ2-3; unclear D gene. Trimming removed 8 bases from V and 8 bases from J, with 11 bases in between. Looked up from germline, CDR1 is SGHTA and CDR2 is FQGNSA. The CDR3 spans 11 residues. CDR3 loop: CASGTVGTQYF. In DNA form, the CDR3 reads TGTGCCAGCGGCACCGTGGGTACGCAGTATTTT.

This clonotype was counted many times. The rearrangement joins TRBV11-3 to TRBJ1-3; no firm D call. Germline V gives CDR1 SGHNT, CDR2 YENEEA. This CDR3 region has 12 residues. Trimming cost V 5 bases and J 0 bases, with 2 bases left between them. CDR3 in amino acids: CASSHSGNTIYF. CDR3 sequence (DNA): TGTGCCAGCAGCCACTCTGGAAACACCATATATTTT.

The chain has TRBV5-1 and TRBJ2-7; 7 nucleotides agree with TRBD1. The CDR3 contains 15 residues. CDR1 SGHRS and CDR2 YFSETQ come from the germline V gene. The trim removed 0 bases at V and 2 bases at J, leaving 5 bases unmatched. As DNA, the CDR3 is TGCGCCAGCAGCTTGGACAGGGGACCGACCTACGAGCAGTACTTC. It encodes CASSLDRGPTYEQYF.

This clonotype has at least ten counts. The rearrangement links TRBV6-5 to TRBJ2-7; D remains ambiguous. V was pared by 2 bases and J by 0 bases, with 8 bases between. This CDR3 has 14 amino acids. From germline, CDR1 is MNHEY and CDR2 SVGAGI. The CDR3 loop reads CASSYRSYSYEQYF. The CDR3 DNA reads TGTGCCAGCAGTTACCGCAGTTACTCCTACGAGCAGTACTTC.

This clonotype occurred many times. The chain couples TRBV27 to TRBJ1-1; D might be TRBD1 (5 bases). Germline-derived CDR1 and CDR2 are MNHEY and SMNVEV (reference sequence). V was pared by 5 bases and J by 6 bases, with 22 bases between. CDR3 size: 16 residues. CDR3 nucleotides: TGTGCCAGCAGTCCACTGGGACGCCCGGGGGTGGCTGAAGCTTTCTTT. This encodes CASSPLGRPGVAEAFF.

This rearrangement joins TRBV6-2 or TRBV6-3 to TRBJ1-5, with D uncertain. The CDR3 is 15 amino acids. Looked up from germline, CDR1 is MNHEY and CDR2 is SVGEGT. Trimming took off 0 bases at V and 3 bases at J, with 9 bases between the two ends. The CDR3 loop reads CASSYSLVNNQPQHF. CDR3 DNA: TGTGCCAGCAGTTACTCGTTGGTTAACAATCAGCCCCAGCATTTT.

This clonotype was counted at least ten times. V gene TRBV20-1 combines with J gene TRBJ2-7; D is ambiguous. Per the germline V gene, CDR1 is DFQATT and CDR2 is SNEGSKA (reference sequence). This CDR3 comprises 13 residues. V lost 4 bases and J 1 base, leaving 11 bases between the germline ends. The CDR3 reads CSAISPLSYEQYF. Written as DNA, the CDR3 is TGCAGTGCTATAAGTCCCCTGTCCTACGAGCAGTACTTC.

There are a few counts of this clonotype. V and J are TRBV14 and TRBJ2-7; perhaps TRBD2 as D (6 bases). The germline V gene encodes CDR1 SGHDN and CDR2 FVKESK. Trimming removed 0 bases at V and 5 bases at J, with 11 bases between. The CDR3 consists of 14 residues. As DNA, the CDR3 is TGTGCCAGCAGCCAAGAACTAGCATTCCACGAGCAGTACTTC. Residues: CASSQELAFHEQYF.

This clonotype showed up just a few times. A much larger clone lies a single base off, so this may be a read error. Without the conserved terminal phenylalanine or tryptophan, this CDR3 likely stems from a read error. The V call is TRBV28, the J call TRBJ1-1, with TRBD1 matching 7 bases. The V gene's germline CDR1 is MDHEN and CDR2 SYDVKM. This CDR3 spans 17 amino acids. V was clipped by 4 bases and J by 1 base; unmatched bases: 12. In DNA, the CDR3 is TGTGCCAGCAGTTCGCTAATATCGGGACAGACGAACACTGAAGCTTTCCTT. This translates into CASSSLISGQTNTEAFL.

This clonotype was found many times. The V gene is TRBV5-1, the J gene TRBJ2-7; TRBD2 might be the D (6 bases). The CDR3 sequence is 13 residues long. Germline CDR1 reads SGHRS; CDR2 reads YFSETQ. V was shortened by 7 bases and J by 3 bases, with 14 bases between the two germline ends. CDR3 sequence reads: CASGDGGGYEQYF. CDR3 coding DNA: TGCGCCAGCGGTGACGGGGGAGGCTACGAGCAGTACTTC.

The table lists this clonotype with many counts. V and J are TRBV12-3 or TRBV12-4 and TRBJ2-5; possibly TRBD2 for D (5 bases). V dropped 5 bases and J dropped 5 bases, with 21 bases sitting between them. The CDR3 runs to 16 residues. CDR3 coding DNA: TGTGCCAGCAGTGCCGCCCACATGGACTGGACGGAGACCCAGTACTTC. Translated: CASSAAHMDWTETQYF.

This clonotype was counted ten times or more. The chain has TRBV6-2 or TRBV6-3 and TRBJ1-5; D is unclear. Trimming left V 5 bases short and J 7 bases short, with 18 bases between. There are 15 residues in the CDR3. The germline V gene has CDR1 MNHEY and CDR2 SVGEGT. CDR3 region: CASSISLGSDQPQHF. The CDR3 coding sequence is TGTGCCAGCAGTATCTCTTTGGGGAGCGACCAGCCCCAGCATTTT.

A single count supports this clonotype. The V and J genes are TRBV6-2 or TRBV6-3 and TRBJ2-1; D call uncertain. Trimming removed 8 bases at V and 12 bases at J, with 17 bases between. The CDR3 consists of 12 residues. Germline-derived CDR1 and CDR2 are MNHEY and SVGEGT. CDR3 amino acids: CASRPSEPRQFF. The CDR3 DNA reads as TGTGCCAGCCGCCCCAGCGAGCCTCGGCAGTTCTTC.

This clonotype has ten or more counts. This chain joins TRBV27 and TRBJ1-1; 7 bases fit TRBD1. With 6 bases clipped from V and 0 bases from J, the junction kept 10 bases outside the gene matches. This CDR3 has 16 amino acids. Germline V gene lookup returns CDR1 MNHEY and CDR2 SMNVEV (reference sequence). The CDR3 loop reads CASSPIIDRVNTEAFF. Here the CDR3 DNA reads TGTGCCAGCAGCCCAATAATCGACAGGGTGAACACTGAAGCTTTCTTT.

In this sample, this clonotype turned up many times. This chain joins TRBV5-1 and TRBJ1-4; D is unresolved. Per the germline V gene, CDR1 is SGHRS and CDR2 is YFSETQ. The germline V and J ends were trimmed by 3 bases and 4 bases, with 4 bases remaining between them. The CDR3 loop spans 12 amino acids. The CDR3: CASSYSNEKLFF. The DNA for the CDR3 is TGCGCCAGCAGCTACAGTAATGAAAAACTGTTTTTT.

Only a few counts were recorded for this clonotype. A read error is possible here, since a much larger clone lies one base away. The chain is built from TRBV7-2 and TRBJ2-7; D remains ambiguous. V dropped 1 base and J dropped 2 bases, with 9 bases sitting between them. The germline V gene has CDR1 SGHTA and CDR2 FQGNSA. The CDR3 has 14 residues. CDR3 nucleotides: TGTGCCAGCAGCTTAGACAGACTCACCTACGAGCAGTACTTC. As protein: CASSLDRLTYEQYF. Using reference TRBV7-2 and TRBJ2-7 for the parts outside the CDR3, the full variable domain is GAGVSQSPSNKVTEKGKDVELRCDPISGHTALYWYRQSLGQGLEFLIYFQGNSAPDKSGLPSDRFSAERTGGSVSTLTIQRTQQEDSAVYLCASSLDRLTYEQYFGPGTRLTVT.